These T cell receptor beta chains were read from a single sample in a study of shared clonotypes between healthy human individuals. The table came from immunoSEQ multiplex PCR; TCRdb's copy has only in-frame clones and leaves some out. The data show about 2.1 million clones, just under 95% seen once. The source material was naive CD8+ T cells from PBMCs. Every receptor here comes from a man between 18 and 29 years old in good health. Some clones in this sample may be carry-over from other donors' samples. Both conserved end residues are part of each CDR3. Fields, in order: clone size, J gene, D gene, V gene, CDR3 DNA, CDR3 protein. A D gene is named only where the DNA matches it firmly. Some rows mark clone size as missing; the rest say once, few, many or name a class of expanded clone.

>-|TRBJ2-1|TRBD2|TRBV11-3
TGTGCCAGCAGCCCAACTAGCGGGTATGAGCAGTTCTTC
CASSPTSGYEQFF
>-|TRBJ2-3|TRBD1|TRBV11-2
TGTGCCAGCAGCCGCAACCAAAGACAGGGGGGCTTAGATACGCAGTATTTT
CASSRNQRQGGLDTQYF
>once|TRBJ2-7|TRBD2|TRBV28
TGTGCCAGCAGTTTAACGGCGGGAGGGCCGAGTGAGCAGTACTTC
CASSLTAGGPSEQYF
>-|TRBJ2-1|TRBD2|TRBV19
TGTGCCAGTAGCTTAGCGGGCGCCTACAATGAGCAGTTCTTC
CASSLAGAYNEQFF
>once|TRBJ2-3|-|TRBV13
TGTGCCAGCAGCCAGCAGCCGGGACCGGGACCTGGGCCCCCCCCGCAGTATTTT
CASSQQPGPGPGPPPQYF
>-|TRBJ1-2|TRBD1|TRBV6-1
TGTGCCAGCAGTGAAATGAGGACAGGGGGCGATGGCTACACCTTC
CASSEMRTGGDGYTF
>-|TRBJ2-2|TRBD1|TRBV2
TGTGCCAGCACCCTGGGGACAGGGCGCACCGGGGAGCTGTTTTTT
CASTLGTGRTGELFF
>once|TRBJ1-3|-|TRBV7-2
TGTGCCAGCAGCCGCGCGGCGGGCTCTGGAAACACCATATATTTT
CASSRAAGSGNTIYF
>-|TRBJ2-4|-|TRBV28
TGTGCCAGCAGTAGCATCGCCAAAAACATTCAGTACTTC
CASSSIAKNIQYF
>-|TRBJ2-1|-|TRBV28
TGTGCCAGCATAAGGGGCGCTGAGCAGTTCTTC
CASIRGAEQFF
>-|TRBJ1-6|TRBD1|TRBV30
TGTGCCTGGAATCCAGGGGGCGGTTCACCCCTCCACTTT
CAWNPGGGSPLHF
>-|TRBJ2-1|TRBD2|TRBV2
TGTGCCAGCAGGGGGACTAGCGGAGTTATTGAGGAGCAGTTCTTC
CASRGTSGVIEEQFF
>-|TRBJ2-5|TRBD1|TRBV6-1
TGTGCCAGCAGTGTGGGACAGGGAAGGCAAGAGACCCAGTACTTC
CASSVGQGRQETQYF
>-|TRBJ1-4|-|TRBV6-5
TGTGCCAGCAGTTCTTCCTGGACGGGGAATGAAAAACTGTTTTTT
CASSSSWTGNEKLFF
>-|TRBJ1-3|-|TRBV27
TGTGCCAGCAGTTCAGGACGGTACTCTGGAAACACCATATATTTT
CASSSGRYSGNTIYF
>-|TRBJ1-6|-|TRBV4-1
TGCGCCAGCAGCCAAGATCCCCCGTACTCCTATAATTCACCCCTCCACTTT
CASSQDPPYSYNSPLHF
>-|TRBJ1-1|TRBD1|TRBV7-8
TGTGCCAGCAGCTTAAGTTGGACAGGGAGGCAGAGGGACACTGAAGCTTTCTTT
CASSLSWTGRQRDTEAFF
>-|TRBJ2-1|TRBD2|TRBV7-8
TGTGCCAGCAGCTCGCGACTAGCGGGAGGCAACTCCTACAATGAGCAGTTCTTC
CASSSRLAGGNSYNEQFF
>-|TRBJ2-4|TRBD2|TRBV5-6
TGTGCCAGCAGCTTCAGTATGCCTAGCGGGAGGGCCACGAACATTCAGTACTTC
CASSFSMPSGRATNIQYF
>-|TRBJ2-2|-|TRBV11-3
TGTGCCAGCAGCCCCCGCGACACCGGGGAGCTGTTTTTT
CASSPRDTGELFF
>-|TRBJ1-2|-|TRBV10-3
TGTGCCATCAGTGAGTCGATACAGGGAGAGGGAGGCTACACCTTC
CAISESIQGEGGYTF
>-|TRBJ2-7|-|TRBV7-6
TGTGCCAGCAGCCTCGCCCCCGGGACACTCAGCAACGAGCAGTACTTC
CASSLAPGTLSNEQYF
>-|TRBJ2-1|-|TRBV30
TGTGCCTGGGCTTGGAGCGACAATGAGCAGTTCTTC
CAWAWSDNEQFF
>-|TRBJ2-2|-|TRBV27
TGTGCCAGCAGTTTAGGGCTCCCCGGGGAGCTGTTTTTT
CASSLGLPGELFF
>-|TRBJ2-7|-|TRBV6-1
TGTGCCAGCAGGGACGCTATTTACGAGCAGTACTTC
CASRDAIYEQYF
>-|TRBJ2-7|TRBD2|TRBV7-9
TGTGCCAGCAGCTTAGTTTCGACGGGAGGGGACGAGCAGTACTTC
CASSLVSTGGDEQYF
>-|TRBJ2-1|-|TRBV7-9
TGTGCCAGCAGCACTGTCCGGAGCTCCTACAATGAGCAGTTCTTC
CASSTVRSSYNEQFF
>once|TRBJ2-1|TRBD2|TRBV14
TGTGCCAGCAGCCCCGTGGTTAGCGGGAGTTCCAATGAGCAGTTCTTC
CASSPVVSGSSNEQFF
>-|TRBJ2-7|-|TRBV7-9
TGTGCCAGCAGCTTGACGGGCACCCCCTACGAGCAGTACTTC
CASSLTGTPYEQYF
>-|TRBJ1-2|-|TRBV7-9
TGTGCCAGCACCTACGAAACCCTTGACTATGGCTACACCTTC
CASTYETLDYGYTF
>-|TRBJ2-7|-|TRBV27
TGTGCCAGCAGTCCCTGGACCGGGTACGAGCAGTACTTC
CASSPWTGYEQYF
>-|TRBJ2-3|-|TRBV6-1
TGTGCCAGCCGAAAGCTATACATCACAGATACGCAGTATTTT
CASRKLYITDTQYF
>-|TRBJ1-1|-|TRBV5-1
TGCGCCAGCAGCTTGGATCTAGGGTTTCGAAGCACTGAAGCTTTCTTT
CASSLDLGFRSTEAFF
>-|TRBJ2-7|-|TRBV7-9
TGTGCCAGCAGCCCACCTCTGAGAAACGAGCAGTACTTC
CASSPPLRNEQYF
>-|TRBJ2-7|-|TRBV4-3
TGCGCCAGCAGCCACAGGGGGAGGGGAAACTACGAGCAGTACTTC
CASSHRGRGNYEQYF
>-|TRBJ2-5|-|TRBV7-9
TGTGCCAGCAGCTTATCGATTAGCATCCAAGAGACCCAGTACTTC
CASSLSISIQETQYF
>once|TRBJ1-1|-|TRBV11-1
TGTGCCAGCAGCTTAGAAGGGAACACTGAAGCTTTCTTT
CASSLEGNTEAFF
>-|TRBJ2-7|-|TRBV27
TGTGCCAGCAGGCCCGCGGCCCATCCTTTCTACGAGCAGTACTTC
CASRPAAHPFYEQYF
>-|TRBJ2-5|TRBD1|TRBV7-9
TGTGCCAGCAGCCCCGGGACAGAAGAAGAGACCCAGTACTTC
CASSPGTEEETQYF
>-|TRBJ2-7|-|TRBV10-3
TGTGCCATCAGTGAGTCTGGGACAACCAGGGAGCAGTACTTC
CAISESGTTREQYF
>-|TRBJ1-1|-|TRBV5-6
TGTGCCAGCAGCTTGTTTTCAGGGGTTTTTACTGAAGCTTTCTTT
CASSLFSGVFTEAFF
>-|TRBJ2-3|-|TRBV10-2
TGCGCCAGCAGTGAGACCAACAGGAGGGCAGATACGCAGTATTTT
CASSETNRRADTQYF